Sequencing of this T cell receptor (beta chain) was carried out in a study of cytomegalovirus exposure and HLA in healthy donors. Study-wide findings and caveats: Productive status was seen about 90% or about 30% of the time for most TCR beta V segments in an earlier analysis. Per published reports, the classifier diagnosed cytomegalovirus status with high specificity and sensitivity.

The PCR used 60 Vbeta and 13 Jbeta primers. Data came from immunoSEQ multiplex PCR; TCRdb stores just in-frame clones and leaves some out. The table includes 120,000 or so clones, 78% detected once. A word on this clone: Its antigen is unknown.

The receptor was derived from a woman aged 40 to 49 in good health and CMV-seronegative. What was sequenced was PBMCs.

The CDR3 nucleotides read TGTGCCAGCAGCCCGCCTAGCTCCTACAATGAGCAGTTCTTC. Its translation: CASSPPSSYNEQFF. This rearrangement joins TRBV11-3 to TRBJ2-1; D is uncertain. The length of the CDR3 is 14 residues. CDR1 and CDR2 (germline): SGHNT, YENEEA. V lost 5 bases, J lost 0 bases, and 8 bases lay in between.